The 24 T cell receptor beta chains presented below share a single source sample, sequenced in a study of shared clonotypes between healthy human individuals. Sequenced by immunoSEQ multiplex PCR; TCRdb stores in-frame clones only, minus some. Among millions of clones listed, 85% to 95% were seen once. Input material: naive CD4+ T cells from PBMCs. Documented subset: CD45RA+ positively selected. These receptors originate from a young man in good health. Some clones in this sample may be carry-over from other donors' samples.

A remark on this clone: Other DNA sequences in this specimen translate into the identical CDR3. The CDR3 here is CASSLAGGDQPQHF. The CDR3 DNA follows: TGTGCCAGCAGCTTGGCCGGGGGAGACCAGCCCCAGCATTTT. The chain employs TRBV5-4 and TRBJ1-5; tentatively, D is TRBD1 (5 bases). This CDR3 is built from 14 residues. Trimming left V 0 bases short and J 7 bases short, with 11 bases between. Germline V CDR1 and CDR2: SGHNT, YYREEE (reference sequence).

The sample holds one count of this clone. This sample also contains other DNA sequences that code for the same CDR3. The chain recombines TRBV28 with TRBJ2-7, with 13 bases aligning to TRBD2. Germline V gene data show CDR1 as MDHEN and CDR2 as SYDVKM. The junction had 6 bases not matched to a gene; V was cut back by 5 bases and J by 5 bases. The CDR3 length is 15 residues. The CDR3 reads CASSPRTSGRNEQYF. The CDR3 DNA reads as TGTGCCAGCAGTCCCCGGACTAGCGGGAGAAACGAGCAGTACTTC. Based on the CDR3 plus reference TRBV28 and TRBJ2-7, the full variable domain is DVKVTQSSRYLVKRTGEKVFLECVQDMDHENMFWYRQDPGLGLRLIYFSYDVKMKEKGDIPEGYSVSREKKERFSLILESASTNQTSMYLCASSPRTSGRNEQYFGPGTRLTVT.

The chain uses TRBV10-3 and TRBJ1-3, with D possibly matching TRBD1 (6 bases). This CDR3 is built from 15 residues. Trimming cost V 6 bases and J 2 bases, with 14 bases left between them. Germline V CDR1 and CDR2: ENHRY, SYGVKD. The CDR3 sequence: CAISSGGAAGNTIYF. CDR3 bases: TGTGCCATCAGCTCGGGGGGGGCAGCTGGAAACACCATATATTTT.

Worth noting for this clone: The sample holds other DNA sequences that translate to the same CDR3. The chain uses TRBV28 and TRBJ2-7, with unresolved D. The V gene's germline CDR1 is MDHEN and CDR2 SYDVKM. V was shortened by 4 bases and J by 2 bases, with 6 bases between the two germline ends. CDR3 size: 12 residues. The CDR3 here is CASSSGPYEQYF. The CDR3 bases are TGTGCCAGCAGTTCCGGCCCCTACGAGCAGTACTTC.

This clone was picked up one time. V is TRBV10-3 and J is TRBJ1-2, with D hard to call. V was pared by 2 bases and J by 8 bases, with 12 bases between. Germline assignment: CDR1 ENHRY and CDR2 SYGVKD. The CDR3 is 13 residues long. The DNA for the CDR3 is TGTGCCATCAGTGAGACAGTTGAGGTCGGCTACACCTTC. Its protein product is CAISETVEVGYTF.

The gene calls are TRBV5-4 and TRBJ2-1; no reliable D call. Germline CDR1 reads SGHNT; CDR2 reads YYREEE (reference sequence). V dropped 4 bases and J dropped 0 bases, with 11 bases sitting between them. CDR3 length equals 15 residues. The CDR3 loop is CASSPPPSSYNEQFF. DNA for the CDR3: TGTGCCAGCAGCCCACCCCCTAGCTCCTACAATGAGCAGTTCTTC.

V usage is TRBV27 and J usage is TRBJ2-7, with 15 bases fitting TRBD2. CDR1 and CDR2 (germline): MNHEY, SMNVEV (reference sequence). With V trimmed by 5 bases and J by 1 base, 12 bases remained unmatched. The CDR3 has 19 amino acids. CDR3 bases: TGTGCCAGCAGTAGCAGGGACGGCGGACTAGCGGGAGGGTCCTACGAGCAGTACTTC. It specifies CASSSRDGGLAGGSYEQYF.

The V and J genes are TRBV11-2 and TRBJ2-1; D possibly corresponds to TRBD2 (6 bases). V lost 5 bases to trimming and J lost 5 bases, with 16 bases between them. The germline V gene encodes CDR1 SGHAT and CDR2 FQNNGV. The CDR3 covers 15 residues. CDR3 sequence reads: CASSRPAEGHNEQFF. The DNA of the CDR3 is TGTGCCAGCAGCCGTCCCGCGGAGGGGCACAATGAGCAGTTCTTC.

This CDR3 reads CASSYAGSPSTDTQYF. CDR3 sequence (DNA): TGTGCCAGCAGTTACGCTGGCTCCCCTAGCACAGATACGCAGTATTTT. This chain links TRBV6-5 with TRBJ2-3, with D unresolved. The CDR3 totals 16 residues. V shed 2 bases and J shed 0 bases, with 12 bases lying between them. From germline, CDR1 is MNHEY and CDR2 SVGAGI.

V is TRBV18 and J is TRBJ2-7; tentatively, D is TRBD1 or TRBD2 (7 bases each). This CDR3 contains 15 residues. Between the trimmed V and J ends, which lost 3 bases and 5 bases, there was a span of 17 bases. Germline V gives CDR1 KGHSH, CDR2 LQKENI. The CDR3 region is CASSPIGEGAHEQYF. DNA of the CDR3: TGTGCCAGCTCACCGATTGGGGAGGGGGCCCACGAGCAGTACTTC.

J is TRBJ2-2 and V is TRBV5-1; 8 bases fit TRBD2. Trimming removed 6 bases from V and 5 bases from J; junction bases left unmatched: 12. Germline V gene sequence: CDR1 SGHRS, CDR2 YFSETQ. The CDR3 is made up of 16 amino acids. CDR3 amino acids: CASTIGTGGRTGELFF. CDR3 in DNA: TGCGCCAGCACCATCGGTACGGGAGGGCGTACCGGGGAGCTGTTTTTT.

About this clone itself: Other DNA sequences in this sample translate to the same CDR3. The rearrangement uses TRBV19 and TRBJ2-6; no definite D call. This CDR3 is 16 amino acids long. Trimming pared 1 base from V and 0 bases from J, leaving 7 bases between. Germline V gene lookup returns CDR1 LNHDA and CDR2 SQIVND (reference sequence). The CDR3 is CASSIVRSSGANVLTF. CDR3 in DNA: TGTGCCAGTAGTATAGTCAGAAGCTCTGGGGCCAACGTCCTGACTTTC.

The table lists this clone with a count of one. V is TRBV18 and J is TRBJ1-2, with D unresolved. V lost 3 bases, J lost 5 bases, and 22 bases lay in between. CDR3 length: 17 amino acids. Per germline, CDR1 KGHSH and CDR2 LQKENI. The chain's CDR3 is CASSPIQRQILLYGYTF. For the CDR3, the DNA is TGTGCCAGCTCACCTATACAACGGCAGATACTCTTGTATGGCTACACCTTC. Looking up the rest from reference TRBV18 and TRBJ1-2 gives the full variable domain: NAGVMQNPRHLVRRRGQEARLRCSPMKGHSHVYWYRQLPEEGLKFMVYLQKENIIDESGMPKERFSAEFPKEGPSILRIQQVVRGDSAAYFCASSPIQRQILLYGYTFGSGTRLTVV.

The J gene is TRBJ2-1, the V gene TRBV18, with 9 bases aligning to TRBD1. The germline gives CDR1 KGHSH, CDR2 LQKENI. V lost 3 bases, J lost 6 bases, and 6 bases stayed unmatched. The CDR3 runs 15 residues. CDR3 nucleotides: TGTGCCAGCTCACCCGGGACAGGGCGAACCAATGAGCAGTTCTTC. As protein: CASSPGTGRTNEQFF.

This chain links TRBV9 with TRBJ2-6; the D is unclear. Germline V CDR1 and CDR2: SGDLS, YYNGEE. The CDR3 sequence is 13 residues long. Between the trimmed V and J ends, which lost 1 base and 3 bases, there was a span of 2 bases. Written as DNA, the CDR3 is TGTGCCAGCAGCGTATATGGGGCCAACGTCCTGACTTTC. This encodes CASSVYGANVLTF.

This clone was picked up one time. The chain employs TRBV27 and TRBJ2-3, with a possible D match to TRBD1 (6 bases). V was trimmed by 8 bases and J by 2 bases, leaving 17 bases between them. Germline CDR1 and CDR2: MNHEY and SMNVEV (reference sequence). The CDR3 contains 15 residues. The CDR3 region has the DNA TGTGCCAGCCACGACTTGGGACAATTCACAGATACGCAGTATTTT. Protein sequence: CASHDLGQFTDTQYF.

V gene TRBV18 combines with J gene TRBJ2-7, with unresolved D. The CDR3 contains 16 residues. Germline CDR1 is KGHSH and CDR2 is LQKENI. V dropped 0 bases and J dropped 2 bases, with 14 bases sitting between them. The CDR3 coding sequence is TGTGCCAGCTCACCACCGAGTGGGTCCTCCGCCTACGAGCAGTACTTC. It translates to CASSPPSGSSAYEQYF.

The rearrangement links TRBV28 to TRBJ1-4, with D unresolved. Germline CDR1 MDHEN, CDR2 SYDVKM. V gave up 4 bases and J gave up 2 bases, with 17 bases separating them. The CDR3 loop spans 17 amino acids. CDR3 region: CASSSPFPVRTNEKLFF. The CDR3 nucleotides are TGTGCCAGCAGTTCCCCCTTTCCCGTAAGGACTAATGAAAAACTGTTTTTT.

This CDR3 reads CASSERGGLTEGQYF. CDR3 nucleotides: TGTGCCAGCAGTGAAAGGGGGGGCTTAACGGAGGGTCAGTACTTC. The chain recombines TRBV2 with TRBJ2-7; tentatively, D is TRBD2 (7 bases). Trimming took off 2 bases at V and 10 bases at J, with 21 bases between the two ends. CDR3 length: 15 amino acids. Germline lookup yields CDR1 SNHLY and CDR2 FYNNEI.

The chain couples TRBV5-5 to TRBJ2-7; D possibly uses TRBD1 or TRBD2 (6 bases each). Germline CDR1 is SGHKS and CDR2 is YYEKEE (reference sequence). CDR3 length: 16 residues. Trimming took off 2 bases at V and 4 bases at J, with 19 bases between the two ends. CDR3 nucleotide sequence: TGTGCCAGCAGCTTAGGGGGGTGGCCACCCCTTTACGAGCAGTACTTC. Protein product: CASSLGGWPPLYEQYF.

In nucleotides, the CDR3 is TGTGCCAGCAGCCAAGATCGATGGGGGACCCAGTACTTC. Protein product: CASSQDRWGTQYF. This chain links TRBV14 with TRBJ2-5; D is ambiguous. Trimming left V 0 bases short and J 7 bases short, with 9 bases between. Germline CDR1 SGHDN, CDR2 FVKESK. CDR3 length: 13 amino acids.

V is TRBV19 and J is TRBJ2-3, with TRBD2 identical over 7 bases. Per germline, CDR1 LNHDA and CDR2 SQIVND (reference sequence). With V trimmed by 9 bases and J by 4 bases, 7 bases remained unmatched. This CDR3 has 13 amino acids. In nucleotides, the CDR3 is TGTGCCAGCGCGGGAGTCGGTTCAGATACGCAGTATTTT. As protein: CASAGVGSDTQYF.

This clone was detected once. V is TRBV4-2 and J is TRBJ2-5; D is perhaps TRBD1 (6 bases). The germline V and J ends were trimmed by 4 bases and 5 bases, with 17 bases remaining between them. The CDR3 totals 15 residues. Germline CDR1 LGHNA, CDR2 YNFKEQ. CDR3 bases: TGTGCCAGCAGCCCTCAGGACACGGGACACGAGACCCAGTACTTC. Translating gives CASSPQDTGHETQYF.

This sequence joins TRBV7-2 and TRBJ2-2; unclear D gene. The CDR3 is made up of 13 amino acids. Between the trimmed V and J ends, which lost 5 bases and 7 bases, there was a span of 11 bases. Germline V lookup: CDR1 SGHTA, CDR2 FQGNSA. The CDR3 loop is CASSPRPGGELFF. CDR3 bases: TGTGCCAGCAGCCCGCGACCAGGCGGGGAGCTGTTTTTT.